This T cell receptor (beta chain) was recorded in a study of breast tumors, draining lymph nodes, adjacent tissues. The study's findings and limits: Tumor and nontumor repertoires were significantly more similar in luminal-like than in basal-like breast cancer.

Each CDR3 protein gets one entry after TCRdb re-called the multiplex PCR reads with MiXCR. This table holds about 15,000 distinct CDR3 sequences, 50% to 70% found once. This clonotype was seen at least ten times. The antigen is unknown. The CDR3 runs 14 residues. Trimming at V came to 7 bases and at J to 4 bases, leaving 2 bases not matched to a gene. Germline loops: CDR1 MNHNS, CDR2 SASEGT. The V gene is TRBV6-1, the J gene TRBJ2-5, with 14 nucleotides matching TRBD2. Sequencing was performed on tumor-adjacent breast tissue. The sequence was collected from a female donor with breast cancer. Some clones in this sample may be carry-over from other donors' samples. CDR3 in DNA: TGTGCCAGCATGGGACTAGCGGGAGCAGAGACCCAGTACTTC. Encoded protein: CASMGLAGAETQYF.